This entry lists 21 T cell receptor beta chains sequenced from one sample in a study of T cell responses to AZD1222 COVID-19 vaccine listed by TCRdb under 2021. Taken with the paper, the label for time point translates to: baseline before first vaccination. The library was prepared using the immunoSEQ multiplex PCR assay. Entries here come from immuneACCESS through TCRdb and include only in-frame sequences with V and J called. Some clones fail to appear in such tables; in the studies checked, an unresolved V gene covers under half of the shortfall, and the cause of the remainder is unknown. This sample lists 100,000 to 150,000 clones; approximately 84% were detected once. The ten largest clones take up around 24% of the sample. Material: peripheral blood, obtained on day 0 of AZD1222 vaccination. Every receptor here comes from an adult in good health.

Concerning this clone itself: Additional DNA sequences in this sample encode the identical CDR3. The chain joins TRBV5-1 to TRBJ2-7; 11 bases are shared with TRBD1. V dropped 0 bases and J dropped 5; count of bases not matched to a gene: 1. Germline V gene lookup returns CDR1 SGHRS and CDR2 YFSETQ. This CDR3 region has 14 residues. CDR3 nucleotides: TGCGCCAGCAGCTTGGGGACAGGGGGCAACGAGCAGTACTTC. The encoded protein is CASSLGTGGNEQYF.

This clone occurred a few times. This chain uses TRBV5-1 with TRBJ1-2, with TRBD1 identical over 8 bases. CDR1 SGHRS and CDR2 YFSETQ come from the germline V gene. CDR3 length: 15 residues. V lost 4 bases to trimming and J lost 5 bases; unmatched junction nucleotides: 10. CDR3 region: CASSADRGRGYGYTF. The CDR3 nucleotides are TGCGCCAGCAGCGCCGACAGGGGTAGGGGGTATGGCTACACCTTC.

The rearrangement uses TRBV6-2 or TRBV6-3 and TRBJ1-6; the D is unclear. Deletions cut 0 bases from V and 0 bases from J, with 9 bases between. Germline CDR1 MNHEY, CDR2 SVGEGT. The CDR3 is 17 amino acids. CDR3 protein: CASSYSHQSSYNSPLHF. DNA for the CDR3: TGTGCCAGCAGTTACTCGCACCAGAGCTCCTATAATTCACCCCTCCACTTT.

The chain carries TRBV2 and TRBJ1-1, with 9 nucleotides matching TRBD1. CDR1 and CDR2 (germline): SNHLY, FYNNEI. After removal of 2 bases from V and 4 bases from J, the junction contained 5 bases not matched to a gene. This CDR3 contains 15 residues. CDR3 in amino acids: CASSEFGQGSTEAFF. CDR3 nucleotides: TGTGCCAGCAGTGAATTTGGACAGGGGAGCACTGAAGCTTTCTTT.

Here the CDR3 reads CASSLIGGGAVDTQYF. DNA for the CDR3: TGTGCCAGCAGCTTAATTGGTGGGGGGGCAGTAGATACGCAGTATTTT. V usage is TRBV11-2 and J usage is TRBJ2-3; perhaps TRBD2 as D (7 bases). Per germline, CDR1 SGHAT and CDR2 FQNNGV. Trimming shortened V by 2 bases and J by 5 bases, and 17 bases separated the two germline ends. The CDR3 totals 16 residues.

V gene TRBV7-2 combines with J gene TRBJ2-5; D might be TRBD2 (6 bases). The germline V gene has CDR1 SGHTA and CDR2 FQGNSA. The CDR3 totals 16 residues. The ends were cut back, 4 bases at V and 5 bases at J, with 20 bases in the middle. CDR3 nucleotides: TGTGCCAGCAGCTCGGAGGGACTCTTTGTATGGGAGACCCAGTACTTC. It specifies CASSSEGLFVWETQYF.

V and J are TRBV20-1 and TRBJ2-5, with D unresolved. The CDR3 contains 10 residues. V shed 3 bases and J shed 5 bases, with 4 bases lying between them. The germline V gene has CDR1 DFQATT and CDR2 SNEGSKA (reference sequence). The CDR3 here is CSASVETQYF. The CDR3 DNA is TGCAGTGCTAGTGTTGAGACCCAGTACTTC.

The chain links TRBV9 to TRBJ1-2; D unresolved. V was clipped by 0 bases and J by 0 bases, with 15 bases between them. CDR3 length: 17 residues. Germline-derived CDR1 and CDR2 are SGDLS and YYNGEE. CDR3 bases: TGTGCCAGCAGCGTAGTGTCAACCCCTCGGGCTAACTATGGCTACACCTTC. Its protein product is CASSVVSTPRANYGYTF.

The count of this clone is one. The V call is TRBV14, the J call TRBJ2-7; D remains unclear. CDR1 and CDR2 from the germline V gene are SGHDN and FVKESK. Trimming removed 0 bases from V and 1 base from J, with 16 bases in between. The length of the CDR3 is 17 residues. This CDR3 is CASSQDAMTHASYEQYF. The DNA for the CDR3 is TGTGCCAGCAGCCAAGACGCCATGACCCATGCTTCCTACGAGCAGTACTTC.

A single count supports this clone. The genes are TRBV11-3 and TRBJ2-1; TRBD2 agrees at 10 bases. The CDR3 has 14 residues. V was pared by 6 bases and J by 10 bases, with 9 bases of the junction left unmatched. The germline gives CDR1 SGHNT, CDR2 YENEEA. CDR3 nucleotide sequence: TGTGCCAGCAGGCTAGCGGGGGCCTCCGGGGAGCAGTTCTTC. Protein product: CASRLAGASGEQFF.

This clone has just a few counts. The chain links TRBV2 to TRBJ1-1, with TRBD1 as a possible D gene (5 bases). Trimming removed 7 bases from V and 5 bases from J, with 11 bases in between. Germline lookup yields CDR1 SNHLY and CDR2 FYNNEI. The CDR3 has 12 amino acids. Here the CDR3 DNA reads TGTGCCAGCACCCAGGGAGTTACTGAAGCTTTCTTT. Its protein is CASTQGVTEAFF.

The V gene is TRBV5-6, the J gene TRBJ1-1; TRBD1 aligns across 10 bases. The CDR3 is 13 residues long. With 4 bases clipped from V and 7 bases from J, the junction kept 4 bases outside the gene matches. Germline V lookup: CDR1 SGHDT, CDR2 YYEEEE. The CDR3 loop is CASSTGQGLEAFF. CDR3 DNA: TGTGCCAGCAGCACGGGACAGGGGCTTGAAGCTTTCTTT.

The chain joins TRBV18 to TRBJ2-5, with D uncertain. Trimming cost V 3 bases and J 2 bases, with 4 bases left between them. The CDR3 has 12 residues. CDR1 and CDR2 from the germline V gene are KGHSH and LQKENI. CDR3 loop: CASSPEQETQYF. DNA of the CDR3: TGTGCCAGCTCACCTGAGCAAGAGACCCAGTACTTC.

The chain recombines TRBV27 with TRBJ1-1; maybe TRBD1 (5 bases). V was pared by 9 bases and J by 4 bases, with 15 bases between. The CDR3 consists of 13 residues. Germline CDR1 and CDR2: MNHEY and SMNVEV (reference sequence). The CDR3 DNA follows: TGTGCCAGTAGCCAGGGACGGGGCACTGAAGCTTTCTTT. It specifies CASSQGRGTEAFF.

J is TRBJ1-2 and V is TRBV7-2, with D tentatively TRBD1 (5 bases). This CDR3 contains 15 residues. Germline loops: CDR1 SGHTA, CDR2 FQGNSA. V was trimmed by 2 bases and J by 6 bases, leaving 16 bases between them. The CDR3 DNA sequence: TGTGCCAGCAGCTTAAGAATAGGGACTAATGATGGCTACACCTTC. This encodes CASSLRIGTNDGYTF.

The chain joins TRBV24-1 to TRBJ2-2; TRBD2 matches 7 bases. With 4 bases clipped from V and 3 bases from J, the junction kept 10 bases outside the gene matches. Germline CDR1 is KGHDR and CDR2 is SFDVKD. The CDR3 is made up of 17 amino acids. The CDR3 bases are TGTGCCACCAGTGACCCCGACGAGGGAGGGGACACCGGGGAGCTGTTTTTT. Translated: CATSDPDEGGDTGELFF.

CDR3 DNA sequence: TGTGCCAGCAGCGCCTCATCCGGAGGGGGTCCGTATCAGCCCCAGCATTTT. This gives the protein CASSASSGGGPYQPQHF. V usage is TRBV21-1 and J usage is TRBJ1-5. TRBV21-1 is assigned pseudogene status. The CDR3 extends over 17 amino acids.

The chain combines TRBV10-1 with TRBJ1-1; weak D call: TRBD1 (5 bases). Per germline, CDR1 WNHNN and CDR2 SYGVQD (reference sequence). This CDR3 contains 14 residues. Trimming removed 2 bases at V and 0 bases at J, with 7 bases between. In DNA, the CDR3 is TGCGCCAGCAGTGAGGGGGCCTTGAACACTGAAGCTTTCTTT. It yields the protein CASSEGALNTEAFF.

V usage is TRBV6-5 and J usage is TRBJ2-1; 7 nucleotides align to TRBD2. The CDR3 totals 15 residues. From germline, CDR1 is MNHEY and CDR2 SVGAGI. V lost 2 bases and J lost 3; bases outside the gene matches: 4. This CDR3 reads CASSYGLGGYNEQFF. The CDR3 DNA follows: TGTGCCAGCAGTTACGGACTAGGAGGCTACAATGAGCAGTTCTTC.

V and J are TRBV7-8 and TRBJ2-1; 8 nucleotides agree with TRBD2. There are 13 residues in the CDR3. From germline, CDR1 is SGHVS and CDR2 FQNEAQ. With V trimmed by 1 base and J by 9 bases, 2 bases remained unmatched. CDR3 protein: CASSLGGGSEQFF. CDR3 bases: TGTGCCAGCAGCTTAGGCGGGGGGAGTGAGCAGTTCTTC.

The chain combines TRBV19 with TRBJ1-5; D gene uncertain. CDR1 and CDR2 from the germline V gene are LNHDA and SQIVND (reference sequence). The CDR3 is 12 amino acids. Trimming stripped 6 bases from V and 7 bases from J, with 10 bases between. The CDR3 loop reads CASRAVGQPQHF. The CDR3 DNA is TGTGCCAGTAGGGCCGTCGGGCAGCCCCAGCATTTT.